The 9 T cell receptor beta chains reported below all come from one sample, sequenced in a study of tissue T cells after allogeneic stem cell transplantation. Sample time point: mouse harvest day 7 after allogeneic transplant. Mouse grafts combined 10^7 T-cell-depleted bone marrow cells with 10^6 splenic CD5+ T cells. Method: immunoSEQ multiplex PCR; TCRdb's copy keeps in-frame clones and lacks some. The top ten hold 6% to 7.5% of the sample, which has over 7,000 clones, around 43% seen once. The specimen sequenced was gut tissue. The receptors were gathered from a female BALB/c mouse given C57BL/6 T cells with graft-versus-host disease after an allogeneic hematopoietic cell transplant.

For this clone: Mouse names are used for the genes. The read stops 1 residue short of the end of the CDR3; the missing end is completed from the germline J gene. The V call is TRBV13-1, the J call TRBJ2-5, with 7 bases lining up with TRBD2. J gave up 0 bases and V 4 bases, and 5 bases lay outside the gene matches. The CDR3 extends over 15 amino acids. CDR1 NSHNY and CDR2 SYGAGN come from the germline V gene. CDR3 DNA (partial): TGTGCCAGCAGTCTCCTACTGGGGAACCAAGACACCCAGTAC. Its protein is CASSLLLGNQDTQY. The entire CDR3 protein is CASSLLLGNQDTQYF.

This clone was counted between two and nine times. All gene names here are mouse names. The CDR3 end lies 1 residue beyond the end of the read and is filled in from the germline J gene. V and J are TRBV3 and TRBJ2-7, with 9 bases identical to TRBD1. Per the germline V gene, CDR1 is SNHLY and CDR2 is FYNGKV (reference sequence). The CDR3 sequence is 13 residues long. The V gene end was trimmed by 4 bases and the J gene end by 3 bases; junction bases not matched to a gene: 1. The CDR3 reads CASSWGQGYEQYF. The sequenced part of the CDR3 DNA is TGTGCCAGCAGCTGGGGACAGGGCTATGAACAGTAC.

This clone was seen a few times. The listed genes are named as in mouse. The read gets to within 1 residue of the CDR3 end, and the germline J gene fills in the rest. The chain links TRBV21 to TRBJ1-5; 8 bases fit TRBD1. TRBV21 is sorted into the ORF group, with uncertain function. This CDR3 is 14 amino acids long. Unmatched junction bases numbered 1, after V lost 6 bases and J lost 0 bases. CDR3: CASRTGDNNQAPLF. The DNA read from the CDR3 is TGTGCTAGCAGGACAGGGGATAACAACCAGGCTCCGCTT.

A remark on this clone: Gene names and germline refer to mouse. The read comes to an end 1 residue before the CDR3 does, leaving the germline J gene to fill in the end. This rearrangement joins TRBV17 to TRBJ2-5, with 7 bases fitting TRBD1. The CDR3 length is 15 residues. CDR1 and CDR2 (germline): MNHDT, YYDKIL. Trimming at V came to 0 bases and at J to 6 bases, leaving 6 bases not matched to a gene. The CDR3 reads CASSRDPQGLDTQYF. CDR3 DNA, as far as it was read: TGTGCTAGCAGTAGAGATCCACAGGGGTTGGACACCCAGTAC.

To note about this clone: The gene symbols are mouse symbols. The CDR3 end lies 1 residue beyond the end of the read and is filled in from the germline J gene. The chain employs TRBV26 and TRBJ2-7; 10 positions match TRBD2. Germline CDR1 KGHPV, CDR2 FQNQEV (reference sequence). The trim removed 3 bases at V and 2 bases at J, leaving 1 base unmatched. This CDR3 has 14 residues. CDR3 region: CASSLTGGAYEQYF. The covered CDR3 bases are TGTGCCAGCAGTCTCACTGGGGGGGCCTATGAACAGTAC.

As to this clone: The germline and genes are mouse ones. Read coverage stops 1 residue before the CDR3 terminus; the germline J gene supplies the remainder. The chain carries TRBV26 and TRBJ1-2; possible D gene TRBD1, 5 bases. Trimming stripped 3 bases from V and 5 bases from J, with 13 bases between. Per germline, CDR1 KGHPV and CDR2 FQNQEV (reference sequence). This CDR3 comprises 14 residues. CDR3 bases read: TGTGCCAGCAGTCTTGGCAGGGATGGGTCCGACTACACC. Protein sequence: CASSLGRDGSDYT. From start to end, the CDR3 is CASSLGRDGSDYTF.

Comments on this clone: The gene names here belong to mouse. Read coverage stops 1 residue before the CDR3 terminus; the germline J gene supplies the remainder. The chain has TRBV13-1 and TRBJ2-3, with a tentative D call TRBD1 (5 bases). The CDR3 length is 14 residues. Germline loops: CDR1 NSHNY, CDR2 SYGAGN. Trimming stripped 3 bases from V and 0 bases from J, with 8 bases between. The chain's CDR3 is CASSADSSAETLYF. The CDR3 DNA, read in part, is TGTGCCAGCAGTGCCGACAGTAGTGCAGAAACGCTGTAT.

Notes on this clone: The gene symbols are mouse symbols. The CDR3: CASSPPGGRQNTLYF. Partial CDR3 DNA: TGTGCCAGCTCCCCTCCTGGGGGTCGTCAAAACACCTTGTAC. J is TRBJ2-4 and V is TRBV12-1; 7 nucleotides align to TRBD2. Sequencing ends 1 residue short of the CDR3 end; the germline J gene provides the rest. The germline gives CDR1 SGHSN, CDR2 HYEKVE. After removal of 4 bases from V and 1 base from J, the junction contained 7 bases not matched to a gene. The CDR3 covers 15 residues. The full variable domain, completed using reference TRBV12-1 and TRBJ2-4, is DSGVVQSPRHIIKEKGGRSVLTCIPISGHSNVVWYQQTLGKELKFLIQHYEKVERDKGFLPSRFSVQQFDDYHSEMNMSALELEDSAMYFCASSPPGGRQNTLYFGAGTRLSVL.

Worth noting for this clone: Gene names are the mouse ones. The read ends 1 residue early relative to the CDR3; the germline J gene fills the gap. The chain employs TRBV3 and TRBJ2-1, with 11 bases fitting TRBD1. V lost 1 base, J lost 6 bases, and 2 bases stayed unmatched. Germline values: CDR1 SNHLY, CDR2 FYNGKV (reference sequence). The CDR3 is 15 residues long. CDR3 DNA (partial): TGTGCCAGCAGCTTAGTGGGGACAGGGGGTGCTGAGCAGTTC. The encoded protein is CASSLVGTGGAEQF. The CDR3 reads in full as CASSLVGTGGAEQFF. Full variable domain (outside the CDR3, taken from reference TRBV3 and TRBJ2-1): GPKVLQIPSHQIIDMGQMVTLNCDPVSNHLYFYWYKQILGQQMEFLVNFYNGKVMEKSKLFKDQFSVERPDGSYFTLKIQPTALEDSAVYFCASSLVGTGGAEQFFGPGTRLTVL.